This T cell receptor (beta chain) was recorded in a study of spatial heterogeneity in lung cancer (dated by TCRdb to the late 2010s). As for the study more broadly: Beta-chain transcripts were consistently detected in greater numbers than alpha-chain transcripts, which likely reflects a higher abundance of beta-chain transcripts. TCR transcript counts in tumor regions correlated strongly with a T cell transcriptional module score from matched bulk RNA-seq. Both alpha and beta chains were TCR-sequenced in samples taken at surgery, namely 220 tumor regions, approximately 66 matched nontumor lung samples and approximately 58 PBMC samples. In non-small cell lung cancer, the study quantitatively compared TCR alpha and beta repertoires across several tumor regions, matched nontumor lung, and blood. Nonsynonymous mutation counts, determined by whole-exome sequencing of tumor tissue, were related to features of the TCR repertoire. In the raw uncorrected reads, each unique combination of TCR and UMI appeared more than ten times on average. Overall study outcomes, separate from this receptor: TCR-seq coverage of tumor T cells was estimated at only roughly 7.7% for alpha chains and roughly 13% for beta chains. The count of ubiquitous expanded TCRs correlated with the count of ubiquitous nonsynonymous mutations, and the count of regional expanded TCRs correlated with the count of regional nonsynonymous mutations. The tumor nonsynonymous mutation count correlated with the number of expanded alpha and beta TCRs within the tumor. Confirming at a functional level the hypothesis that regional TCRs recognize regional mutations was considered to require additional single-cell paired TCR alpha and beta sequencing.

This clonotype was seen many times. This clone's antigen is unknown. No per-base quality is available; no much larger clone lies one base away. Spanning cysteine to phenylalanine, the CDR3 consists of 16 amino acids. The sequence is cut down to CDR3 DNA, 48 bases in frame from base 1. Relative to germline, V is 1 base shorter and J is 5 bases shorter, with 17 bases between their ends. CDR1 and CDR2 (LGHNA, YSLEER) derive from the germline V gene. Taken with the paper, the label for time point translates to: sample taken at primary tumor resection. The donors were fewer than 90 patients from the lung TRACERx cohort who had early-stage, untreated non-small cell lung cancer. For TCR sequencing, whole RNA was extracted from tumor and nontumor lung tissue, or from cryopreserved PBMC samples, and no cell sorting was done. A patient was chosen for TCR sequencing only when enough RNA was available from at least two tumor regions. A lung pathologist reviewed the tumor and adjacent nontumor lung specimens before the specimens were selected.

The library was built by means of 5' RACE. Sequenced using a NextSeq 500. To allow correction of PCR and sequencing errors, the TCR library protocol tagged every TCR cDNA molecule with a unique molecular identifier. In the source study's methods: Decombinator tools were used for TCR identification, UMI-based error correction and CDR3 extraction. Expanded TCRs were defined as those above a frequency of 2 per 1,000, corresponding to the top 1% of the tumor frequency distribution. Expanded tumor TCRs statistically deemed absent (corrected P<0.05) from at least one tumor region were classed as regional, and all other expanded tumor TCRs were classed as ubiquitous. Each repertoire was subsampled 100 times to 5,000 TCRs, after which Renyi diversity was computed with the R vegan package. CDR3 similarity networks were built from amino acid triplet string-kernel similarity, with CDR3s being connected when pairwise similarity was above 0.82. Starting from the raw public reads, TCRdb applied fastp trimming at Q25, assembled clones with MiXCR and retained in-frame beta chains. A single entry per CDR3 protein holds the most common genes and DNA from its merged rows. The V and J calls, along with clone size, are taken from TCRdb and not from the paper's own processing. For this sample there are 20,000 or so distinct CDR3 sequences; under 10% appear just once. The biggest ten clones account for about 23% of the sample.

The sequence is built from TRBV4-3 and TRBJ1-1; TRBD1 is perhaps the D gene, given 5 matching bases. The source material was lung tumor tissue, sampled at surgery. The TCR originated in a male donor with early-stage non-small cell lung cancer. The DNA is TGCGCCAGCAGCCAAGTCTCCGGGGGGGGACGTACTGAAGCTTTCTTT. Its protein reads: CASSQVSGGGRTEAFF.